The 21 T cell receptor beta chains below were found in one sample sequenced in a study of molecular identifiers for immune sequencing clone quantification (dated by TCRdb to the late 2010s). Libraries were constructed by PCR. The reads were generated on a NextSeq 500. TCRdb ran its own pipeline on the public reads, namely fastp trimming at Q25 and MiXCR clone calling, and kept in-frame beta chains. One record per CDR3 amino acid sequence lists the most common genes and DNA. Recorded for this sample are 460,000 or so distinct CDR3 sequences; roughly 26% of them occurred a single time. The ten largest clones add up to around 0.76% of the sample. What was sequenced was naive CD8+ T cells from blood, with Jurkat cell RNA spiked in. The cell subset or site label here, explained by the study, means: FACS-sorted CD8+CD4-CCR7+CD45RA+ naive T cells. Receptors were obtained from a human donor in good health. Some libraries in this study had Jurkat cell RNA spiked in.

This sequence joins TRBV5-6 and TRBJ2-3; 11 nucleotides match TRBD1. CDR1 and CDR2 (germline): SGHDT, YYEEEE. CDR3 length: 16 residues. Trimming at V came to 4 bases and at J to 8 bases, leaving 12 bases not matched to a gene. The CDR3 DNA follows: TGTGCCAGCAGCCAAGGGACAGGGGGTTTGTTGGTTACGCAGTATTTT. Translated: CASSQGTGGLLVTQYF.

CDR3 in amino acids: CASSPGRWQTPRPHEQYF. In DNA, the CDR3 is TGTGCCAGCAGCCCCGGCCGGTGGCAAACGCCCCGACCCCACGAGCAGTACTTC. The rearrangement uses TRBV14 and TRBJ2-7, with D unclear. Trimming pared 4 bases from V and 5 bases from J, leaving 27 bases between. This CDR3 has 18 amino acids. Germline CDR1 and CDR2: SGHDN and FVKESK.

This chain uses TRBV24-1 with TRBJ2-2; no firm D call. V was cut by 3 bases and J by 6 bases, with 13 bases left in between. The CDR3 is 15 amino acids. Germline V gene data show CDR1 as KGHDR and CDR2 as SFDVKD. The CDR3 DNA reads TGTGCCACCAGTGATGAAGCTTCCTTCGCCGGGGAGCTGTTTTTT. This sequence encodes CATSDEASFAGELFF.

In the case of this clonotype: The final CDR3 position lacks the conserved phenylalanine or tryptophan, pointing to a likely read error. The genes are TRBV20-1 and TRBJ1-1; D is unresolved. The V end was cut by 2 bases, the J end by 6 bases, with 13 bases between. Germline V gene data show CDR1 as DFQATT and CDR2 as SNEGSKA (reference sequence). This CDR3 comprises 13 residues. The CDR3 DNA reads TGCAGTGCTAGACCCCTATCGGGAGCTGAAGCTTTCCTT. This translates into CSARPLSGAEAFL.

As to this clonotype: A read error may be the cause here, since a much bigger clone is one base away. The rearrangement uses TRBV6-2 or TRBV6-3 and TRBJ2-5, with D perhaps TRBD2 (6 bases). Germline V gives CDR1 MNHEY, CDR2 SVGEGT. The length of the CDR3 is 16 residues. CDR3 loop: CASRTPHRGYQETRYF. CDR3 coding DNA: TGTGCCAGCAGAACTCCACATCGGGGGTATCAAGAGACCCGGTACTTC.

With respect to this clonotype: This may arise from a read error, as a much more abundant clone is one base away. The chain combines TRBV6-1 with TRBJ1-1; tentative D call: TRBD1 (5 bases). The CDR3 has 12 residues. Looked up from germline, CDR1 is MNHNS and CDR2 is SASEGT. V shed 7 bases and J shed 3 bases, with 9 bases lying between them. The CDR3 region is CASNGGYTEAFF. CDR3 in DNA: TGTGCCAGCAACGGGGGGTACACTGAAGCTTTCTTT.

As for this clonotype: A much larger clone differs by one base, so this may be a read error. The chain is built from TRBV7-3 and TRBJ1-2; perhaps TRBD1 as D (5 bases). Germline loops: CDR1 SGHTA, CDR2 FQGTGA. Trimming left V 11 bases short and J 1 base short, with 17 bases between. The CDR3 consists of 14 residues. CDR3 amino acids: CACDSEMINYGYTF. The CDR3 DNA reads as TGTGCCTGCGACAGTGAAATGATTAACTATGGCTACACCTTC.

With regard to this clonotype: A clone one base away is much larger, so this may be a read error. The chain uses TRBV4-3 and TRBJ2-1; TRBD1 matches at 9 bases. The junction had 10 bases not matched to a gene; V was cut back by 3 bases and J by 7 bases. Germline V gives CDR1 LGHNA, CDR2 YSLEER. This CDR3 spans 16 amino acids. This CDR3 is CASSQYHRGPGNEQFF. CDR3 coding DNA: TGCGCCAGCAGCCAGTACCACAGGGGGCCAGGGAATGAGCAGTTCTTC.

The chain couples TRBV10-3 to TRBJ2-5; 8 positions match TRBD1. J lost 4 bases, V lost 2 bases, and 3 bases had no gene match. The V gene's germline CDR1 is ENHRY and CDR2 SYGVKD. The CDR3 is 14 amino acids. CDR3 DNA: TGTGCCATCAGTGAGGCCGGACAGGGAGAGACCCAGTACTTC. Protein sequence: CAISEAGQGETQYF.

This clonotype was detected only a few times. The rearrangement links TRBV7-9 to TRBJ2-7; 11 nucleotides match TRBD1. CDR3 length: 16 amino acids. With V trimmed by 5 bases and J by 1 base, 7 bases remained unmatched. The germline gives CDR1 SEHNR, CDR2 FQNEAQ (reference sequence). DNA for the CDR3: TGTGCCAGCAGCGCAATCGGACAGGGGGCTTCCTACGAGCAGTACTTC. This gives the protein CASSAIGQGASYEQYF.

To note about this clonotype: Possible read error: a much larger clone is one base away. V and J are TRBV12-3 or TRBV12-4 and TRBJ1-1; D is perhaps TRBD1 (5 bases). The CDR3 length is 12 residues. The CDR3 loop reads CVSSFDSSEAFF. The CDR3 region has the DNA TGTGTCAGCAGTTTTGACAGCTCCGAAGCTTTCTTT.

This clonotype was observed at least ten times. This sequence joins TRBV9 and TRBJ2-7, with TRBD2 as a possible D gene (7 bases). The germline V and J ends were trimmed by 2 bases and 3 bases, with 15 bases remaining between them. The germline CDR1 and CDR2 sequences are SGDLS and YYNGEE. The CDR3 spans 15 residues. This CDR3 is CASSVVPGGLYEQYF. The CDR3 nucleotides read TGTGCCAGCAGCGTGGTTCCCGGGGGGCTCTACGAGCAGTACTTC.

This rearrangement joins TRBV3-1 to TRBJ2-5; a weak D match, TRBD1 (5 bases). Germline CDR1 and CDR2: LGHDT and YNNKEL (reference sequence). V lost 2 bases to trimming and J lost 0 bases, with 13 bases between them. The CDR3 has 16 residues. The CDR3 bases are TGTGCCAGCAGCCAACCACAGGATACCTACCAAGAGACCCAGTACTTC. It is translated as CASSQPQDTYQETQYF.

The gene calls are TRBV7-9 and TRBJ2-3, with 12 bases that match TRBD2. CDR3 size: 15 residues. The germline CDR1 and CDR2 sequences are SEHNR and FQNEAQ (reference sequence). Unmatched junction bases numbered 5, after V lost 5 bases and J lost 5 bases. The CDR3 sequence is CASSTTSGGGDTQYF. The DNA for the CDR3 is TGTGCCAGCAGCACGACTAGCGGGGGAGGAGATACGCAGTATTTT.

This clonotype was detected ten times or more. The CDR3 sequence: CASSTTNNYGYTF. CDR3 nucleotide sequence: TGTGCCAGCAGCACAACAAATAACTATGGCTACACCTTC. V and J are TRBV7-2 and TRBJ1-2; D is undetermined. The V end lost 5 bases, the J end lost 1 base, and 8 bases lay between the germline ends. Germline values: CDR1 SGHTA, CDR2 FQGNSA. CDR3 length: 13 amino acids.

Of note for this clonotype: A much larger clone differs by one base, so this may be a read error. V usage is TRBV29-1 and J usage is TRBJ2-3; 7 bases fit TRBD1. Germline loops: CDR1 SQVTM, CDR2 ANQGSEA. V lost 5 bases, J lost 2 bases, and 7 bases stayed unmatched. The CDR3 has 14 amino acids. This CDR3 reads CSVSGDRDTDTQYF. The CDR3 DNA reads TGCAGCGTTTCCGGCGACAGGGACACAGATACGCAGTATTTT.

Comments on this clonotype: This clone may be a read error of a much larger clone one base away. This sequence joins TRBV28 and TRBJ1-2, with D hard to call. CDR3 length: 15 amino acids. In germline, CDR1 is MDHEN, CDR2 SYDVKM. Trimming stripped 6 bases from V and 1 base from J, with 15 bases between. In DNA form, the CDR3 reads TGTGCCAGCAGACACCGGGCCCGGGGTAACTATGGCTACACCTTC. As protein: CASRHRARGNYGYTF.

With regard to this clonotype: Relative to the germline gene, one junction end is altered; a read error may explain this. V is TRBV2 and J is TRBJ2-3; 8 bases are shared with TRBD2. This CDR3 has 14 amino acids. Germline V gives CDR1 SNHLY, CDR2 FYNNEI. The CDR3, as DNA: TGTGCCAGCAGTGCTGCGGGGGGCACGGATACGCAGTATTTT. Its protein product is CASSAAGGTDTQYF. Full variable domain (remainder filled in from reference TRBV2 and TRBJ2-3): EPEVTQTPSHQVTQMGQEVILRCVPISNHLYFYWYRQILGQKVEFLVSFYNNEISEKSEIFDDQFSVERPDGSNFTLKIRSTKLEDSAMYFCASSAAGGTDTQYFGPGTRLTVL.

The CDR3, as DNA: TGTGCCAGCAGTGAAGATCAGGGGCAGATTTGGTCTGGGGCCAACGTCCTGACTTTC. It codes for CASSEDQGQIWSGANVLTF. The chain joins TRBV6-1 to TRBJ2-6, with D perhaps matching TRBD1 (6 bases). This CDR3 is 19 amino acids long. Germline-derived CDR1 and CDR2 are MNHNS and SASEGT. V was trimmed by 1 base and J by 1 base, leaving 17 bases between them.

This chain links TRBV4-2 with TRBJ1-1; D is uncertain. The V end was cut by 0 bases, the J end by 0 bases, with 8 bases between. The germline V gene encodes CDR1 LGHNA and CDR2 YNFKEQ. CDR3 length equals 15 residues. The CDR3 loop reads CASSQESGLNTEAFF. CDR3 bases: TGTGCCAGCAGCCAAGAATCCGGTTTGAACACTGAAGCTTTCTTT.

As to this clonotype: With a much larger clone just one base away, this may be a read error. The V call is TRBV7-2, the J call TRBJ2-5; D unclear. Germline values: CDR1 SGHTA, CDR2 FQGNSA. The CDR3 totals 13 residues. The CDR3 DNA sequence: TGTGCCAGCAGCTTATACTGGCAGGAGAGCCAGTACTTC. It is translated as CASSLYWQESQYF.